A selection of T cell receptor beta chains follows, all from one sample in a study of T cell responses to AZD1222 COVID-19 vaccine. TCRdb's copy holds only in-frame clones and misses some; the assay was immunoSEQ multiplex PCR. The sample has more than 70,000 clones, approximately 90% seen once. Source: peripheral blood, taken 28 days after the second AZD1222 dose. These receptor sequences come from an adult who received the AZD1222 COVID-19 vaccine. The CDR3 runs from the conserved cysteine through the conserved F or W. Fields, in order: CDR3 protein, V gene, D gene, J gene. A D gene is named only where the DNA matches it firmly.

CASSQEDRTGGPGNEQFF TRBV3-1/TRBV3-2 TRBD2 TRBJ2-1
CASSRIAGVSYNEQFF TRBV7-3 TRBD2 TRBJ2-1
CASSLDRVPDTQYF TRBV7-2 . TRBJ2-3
CAINPGQGAYGYTF TRBV10-3 TRBD1 TRBJ1-2
CSAGQAFF TRBV20-1 . TRBJ1-1
CASSFLGRTNTGELFF TRBV5-4 . TRBJ2-2
CASSYDRAVSGYTF TRBV5-6 TRBD1 TRBJ1-2
CASSESDGYGYTF TRBV10-1 . TRBJ1-2
CASSDRVYEQYF TRBV28 . TRBJ2-7
CASSVAGGADQPQHF TRBV9 . TRBJ1-5
CASSQDDTTNYGYTF TRBV4-2 . TRBJ1-2
CASSLRDGVSYGYTF TRBV7-2 . TRBJ1-2
CASSRTGYGYTF TRBV6-6 TRBD1 TRBJ1-2
CASSRPGEGAAEQYF TRBV4-1 TRBD1 TRBJ2-7
CASRYRGGEKLFF TRBV12-3/TRBV12-4 TRBD1 TRBJ1-4
CASSSSPGGRQETQYF TRBV6-6 TRBD1 TRBJ2-5
CASSQGAQGTLNTEAFF TRBV4-1 . TRBJ1-1
CARGLAKDTQYF TRBV6-4 TRBD2 TRBJ2-3
CASSESPASADTQYF TRBV10-1 . TRBJ2-3
CSASGGDSTGELFF TRBV20-1 . TRBJ2-2
CASSFGQGANMNTEAFF TRBV5-1 TRBD1 TRBJ1-1
CASTTLPTGGYELSEAFF TRBV19 . TRBJ1-1
CASSQDRSGAAYEQYF TRBV4-3 . TRBJ2-7
CASRRLQLPPYGYTF TRBV28 . TRBJ1-2
CASQNSYQRGRNQPQHF TRBV28 . TRBJ1-5
CASSGRGRQETQYF TRBV5-1 TRBD1 TRBJ2-5
CAINDRDRGTGELFF TRBV10-3 TRBD1 TRBJ2-2
CASSLKIGGRSGELFF TRBV5-1 TRBD1 TRBJ2-2
CASSLRAATNEKLFF TRBV6-5 . TRBJ1-4
CASREGQGFGEQYF TRBV9 TRBD1 TRBJ2-7
CASTPAGATANEQFF TRBV28 TRBD2 TRBJ2-1
CASSPLGLAGYGKENNEQFF TRBV27 . TRBJ2-1
CASSARTGRNTGELFF TRBV7-2 TRBD1 TRBJ2-2
CASSEASPGRAKLFF TRBV2 . TRBJ1-4
CASSEGQGSDTQYF TRBV6-4 TRBD1 TRBJ2-3
CASTGLAGNEQFF TRBV5-1 TRBD2 TRBJ2-1
CASSSPLAGANTGELFF TRBV7-9 TRBD2 TRBJ2-2
CASSPLAGGSNEQFF TRBV6-4 TRBD2 TRBJ2-1
CASSYGTGQETQYF TRBV7-9 TRBD1 TRBJ2-5
CASSGNKRDLYDEQFF TRBV5-1 . TRBJ2-1
CSVDRAGSSYEQYF TRBV29-1 . TRBJ2-7
CASSGNQETQYF TRBV18 . TRBJ2-5
CASSVAPSAETQYF TRBV9 . TRBJ2-5
CAGSLDFSGSDSVYEQYF TRBV11-3 TRBD2 TRBJ2-7
CASSEPGALENIQYF TRBV6-1 . TRBJ2-4
CASSGRQGLQGEGANVLTF TRBV5-5 TRBD1 TRBJ2-6
CASSVSWGRGNTIYF TRBV11-2 . TRBJ1-3
CASSKRTVNTGELFF TRBV9 . TRBJ2-2
CASSLPGTGILVPLHF TRBV28 TRBD1 TRBJ1-6
CASSPGLANEQYF TRBV18 TRBD2 TRBJ2-7
CASSYRGSYNEQFF TRBV6-5 . TRBJ2-1
CASSFQGAGNTEAFF TRBV6-5 TRBD1 TRBJ1-1
CASSLGDAGYTF TRBV7-9 . TRBJ1-2
CASSPFASGRFNEQFF TRBV3-1/TRBV3-2 TRBD2 TRBJ2-1
CASSLTGGLLEQYF TRBV5-1 TRBD2 TRBJ2-7
CATKGQGDTDTQYF TRBV15 TRBD1 TRBJ2-3
CASNGMGWDQPQHF TRBV19 . TRBJ1-5
CASSLAHNGDTQYF TRBV5-6 . TRBJ2-3
CASSYTDSGYEQYF TRBV6-5 . TRBJ2-7